The entry below describes one T cell receptor beta chain. As yet, its antigen is unknown. The CDR3 contains 16 residues. Germline lookup yields CDR1 KGHDR and CDR2 SFDVKD. V was pared by 3 bases and J by 3 bases, with 6 bases of the junction left unmatched. The source of the sample is a study of vaccination and CD4 T cells after COVID-19. Study information: Post-vaccination specimens were collected at a median of approximately 66 days following dose two (range 14 to 241). Whole-study results and caveats: Among reactive clones from convalescent patients, a median roughly 86% appeared only post-vaccination.

Treatment noted: approximately 9-day PBMC culture with coronavirus spike peptide pools or control peptides (ViraFEST assay). Spanning March to December 2020, the positive PCR dates came before US Alpha, Beta and Delta variants. Sequencing of DNA taken from cultured CD4+ T cells relied on the Oncomine TCR Beta short-read assay. CD4+ T cells were cultured, and genomic DNA was extracted from them. One entry per CDR3 protein, called by TCRdb with MiXCR from the PCR reads. This sample has about 14,000 distinct CDR3 sequences, with approximately 55% found just once. The receptor comes from a human donor who had recovered from COVID-19. Sample: CD4+ T cells from blood, cultured in vitro. V and J are TRBV24-1 and TRBJ2-1, with TRBD2 identical over 8 bases. CDR3 region: CATSDHSGIYYNEQFF. CDR3 DNA sequence: TGTGCCACCAGTGATCATAGCGGGATCTACTACAATGAGCAGTTCTTC.